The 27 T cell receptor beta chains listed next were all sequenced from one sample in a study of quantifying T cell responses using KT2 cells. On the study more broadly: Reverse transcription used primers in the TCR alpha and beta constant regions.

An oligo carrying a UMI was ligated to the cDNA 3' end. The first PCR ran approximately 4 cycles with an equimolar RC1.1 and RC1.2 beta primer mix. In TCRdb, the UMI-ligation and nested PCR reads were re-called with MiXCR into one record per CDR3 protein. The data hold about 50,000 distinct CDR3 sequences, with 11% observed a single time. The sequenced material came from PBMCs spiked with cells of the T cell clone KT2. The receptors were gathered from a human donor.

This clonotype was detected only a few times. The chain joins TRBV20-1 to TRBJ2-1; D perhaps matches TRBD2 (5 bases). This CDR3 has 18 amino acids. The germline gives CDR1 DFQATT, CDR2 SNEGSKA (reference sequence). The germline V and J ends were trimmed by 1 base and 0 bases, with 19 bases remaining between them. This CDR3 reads CSARAPGLASFSYNEQFF. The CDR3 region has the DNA TGCAGTGCTAGAGCCCCCGGTCTAGCCAGTTTCTCCTACAATGAGCAGTTCTTC.

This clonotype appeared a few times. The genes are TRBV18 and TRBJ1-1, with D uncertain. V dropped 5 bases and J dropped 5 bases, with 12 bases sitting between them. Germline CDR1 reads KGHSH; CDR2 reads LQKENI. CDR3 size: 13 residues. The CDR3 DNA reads TGTGCCAGCTCAGATCTGGGAGGGACTGAAGCTTTCTTT. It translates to CASSDLGGTEAFF.

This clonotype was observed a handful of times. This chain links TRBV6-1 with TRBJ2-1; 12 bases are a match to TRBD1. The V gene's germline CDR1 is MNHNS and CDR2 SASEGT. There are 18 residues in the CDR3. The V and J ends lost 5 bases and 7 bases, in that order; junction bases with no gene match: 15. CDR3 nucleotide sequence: TGTGCCAGCAGTCCGGGACAGGGGGCGTTAACCCGTGGGAATGAGCAGTTCTTC. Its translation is CASSPGQGALTRGNEQFF.

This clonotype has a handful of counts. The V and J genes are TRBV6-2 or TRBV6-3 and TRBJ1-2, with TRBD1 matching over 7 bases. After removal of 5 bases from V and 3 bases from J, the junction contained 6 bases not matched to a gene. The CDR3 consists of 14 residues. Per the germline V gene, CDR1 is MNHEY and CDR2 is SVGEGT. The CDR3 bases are TGTGCCAGCAGTGGGGACAGATACTACTATGGCTACACCTTC. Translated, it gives CASSGDRYYYGYTF.

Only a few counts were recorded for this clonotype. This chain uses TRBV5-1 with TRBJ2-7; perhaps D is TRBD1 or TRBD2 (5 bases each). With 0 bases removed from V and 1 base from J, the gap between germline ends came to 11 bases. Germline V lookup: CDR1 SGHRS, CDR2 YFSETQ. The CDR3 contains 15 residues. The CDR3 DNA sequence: TGCGCCAGCAGCTTGGACGGGACCGCTTCCTACGAGCAGTACTTC. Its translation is CASSLDGTASYEQYF.

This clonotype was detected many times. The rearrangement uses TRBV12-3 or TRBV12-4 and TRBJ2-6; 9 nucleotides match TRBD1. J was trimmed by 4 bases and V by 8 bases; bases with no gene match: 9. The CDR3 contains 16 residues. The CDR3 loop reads CASGAGTGLGANVLTF. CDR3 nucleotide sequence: TGTGCCAGCGGGGCCGGGACAGGGCTAGGGGCCAACGTCCTGACTTTC.

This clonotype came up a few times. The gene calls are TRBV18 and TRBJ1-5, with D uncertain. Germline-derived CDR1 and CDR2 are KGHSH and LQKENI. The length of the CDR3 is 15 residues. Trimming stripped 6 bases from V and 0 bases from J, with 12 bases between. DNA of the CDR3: TGTGCCAGCTCCCCCGGGCGTGATAGCAATCAGCCCCAGCATTTT. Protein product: CASSPGRDSNQPQHF. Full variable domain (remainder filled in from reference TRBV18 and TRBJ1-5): NAGVMQNPRHLVRRRGQEARLRCSPMKGHSHVYWYRQLPEEGLKFMVYLQKENIIDESGMPKERFSAEFPKEGPSILRIQQVVRGDSAAYFCASSPGRDSNQPQHFGDGTRLSIL.

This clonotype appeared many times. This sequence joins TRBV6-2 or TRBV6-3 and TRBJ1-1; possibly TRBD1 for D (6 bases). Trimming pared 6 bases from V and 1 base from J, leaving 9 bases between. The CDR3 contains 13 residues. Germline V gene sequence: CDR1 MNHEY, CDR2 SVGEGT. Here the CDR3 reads CASSRTENTEAFF. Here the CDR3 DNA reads TGTGCCAGCAGCCGGACAGAGAACACTGAAGCTTTCTTT.

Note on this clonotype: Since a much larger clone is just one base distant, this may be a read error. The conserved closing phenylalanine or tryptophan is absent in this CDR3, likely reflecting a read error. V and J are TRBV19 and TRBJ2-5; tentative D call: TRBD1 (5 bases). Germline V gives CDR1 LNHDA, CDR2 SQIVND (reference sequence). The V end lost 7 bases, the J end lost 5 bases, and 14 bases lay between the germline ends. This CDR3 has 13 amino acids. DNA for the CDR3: TGTGCCAGTATGAAGGGGAATGGCGAGACCCAGTACCTC. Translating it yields CASMKGNGETQYL.

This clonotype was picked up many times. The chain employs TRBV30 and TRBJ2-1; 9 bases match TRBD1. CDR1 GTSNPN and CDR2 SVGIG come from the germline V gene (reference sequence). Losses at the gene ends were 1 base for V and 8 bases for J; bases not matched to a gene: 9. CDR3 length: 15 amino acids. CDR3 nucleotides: TGTGCCTGGAGTGGAGGACAGGGGCTGTTCGATGAGCAGTTCTTC. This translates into CAWSGGQGLFDEQFF.

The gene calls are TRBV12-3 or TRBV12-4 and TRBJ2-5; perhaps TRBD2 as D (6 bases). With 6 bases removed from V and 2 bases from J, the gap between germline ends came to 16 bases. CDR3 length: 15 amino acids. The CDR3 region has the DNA TGTGCCAGCAGCCCCCCTAGTAGCGGACAAGAGACCCAGTACTTC. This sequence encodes CASSPPSSGQETQYF.

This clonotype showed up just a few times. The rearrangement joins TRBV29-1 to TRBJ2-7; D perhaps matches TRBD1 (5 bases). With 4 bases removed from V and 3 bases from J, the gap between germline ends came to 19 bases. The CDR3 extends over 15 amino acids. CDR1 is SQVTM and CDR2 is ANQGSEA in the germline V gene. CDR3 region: CSVVGEAGSGYEQYF. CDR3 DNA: TGCAGCGTTGTCGGAGAGGCAGGGTCCGGCTACGAGCAGTACTTC.

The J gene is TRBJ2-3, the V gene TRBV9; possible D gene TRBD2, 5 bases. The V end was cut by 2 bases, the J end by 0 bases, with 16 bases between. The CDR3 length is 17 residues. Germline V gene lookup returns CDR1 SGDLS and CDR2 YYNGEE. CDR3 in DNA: TGTGCCAGCAGCGTTTCTGGAGCGGCAAGGAGCACAGATACGCAGTATTTT. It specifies CASSVSGAARSTDTQYF.

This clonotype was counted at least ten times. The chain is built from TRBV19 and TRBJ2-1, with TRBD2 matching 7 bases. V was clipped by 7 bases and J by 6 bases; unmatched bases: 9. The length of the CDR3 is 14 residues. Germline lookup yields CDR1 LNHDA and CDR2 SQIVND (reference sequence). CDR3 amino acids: CASNSELAANEQFF. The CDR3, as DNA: TGTGCCAGTAATAGCGAGCTAGCGGCCAATGAGCAGTTCTTC.

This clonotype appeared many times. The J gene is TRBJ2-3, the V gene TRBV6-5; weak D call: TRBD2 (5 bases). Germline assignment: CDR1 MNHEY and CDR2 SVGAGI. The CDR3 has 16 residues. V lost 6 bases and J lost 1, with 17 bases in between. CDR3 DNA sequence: TGTGCCAGCAGGGTGGACTGGGCCTCTGGCACAGATACGCAGTATTTT. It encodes CASRVDWASGTDTQYF.

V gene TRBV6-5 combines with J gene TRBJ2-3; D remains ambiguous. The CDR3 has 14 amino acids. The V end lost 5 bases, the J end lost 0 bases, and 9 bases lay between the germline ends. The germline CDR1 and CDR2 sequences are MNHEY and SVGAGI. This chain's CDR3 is CASSRPTSTDTQYF. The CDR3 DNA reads TGTGCCAGCAGTAGACCAACTAGCACAGATACGCAGTATTTT.

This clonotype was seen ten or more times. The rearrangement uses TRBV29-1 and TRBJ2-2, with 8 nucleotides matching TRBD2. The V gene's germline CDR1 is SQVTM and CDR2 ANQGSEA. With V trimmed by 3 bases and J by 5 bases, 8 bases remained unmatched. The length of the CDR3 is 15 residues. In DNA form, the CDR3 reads TGCAGCGTTGACCCCGGGGGGGCCGGAACCGGGGAGCTGTTTTTT. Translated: CSVDPGGAGTGELFF.

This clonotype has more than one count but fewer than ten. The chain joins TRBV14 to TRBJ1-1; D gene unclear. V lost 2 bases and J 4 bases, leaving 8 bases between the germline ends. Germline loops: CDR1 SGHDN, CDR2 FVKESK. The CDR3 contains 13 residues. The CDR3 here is CASSQLRGTEAFF. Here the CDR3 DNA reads TGTGCCAGCAGCCAACTCCGGGGCACTGAAGCTTTCTTT.

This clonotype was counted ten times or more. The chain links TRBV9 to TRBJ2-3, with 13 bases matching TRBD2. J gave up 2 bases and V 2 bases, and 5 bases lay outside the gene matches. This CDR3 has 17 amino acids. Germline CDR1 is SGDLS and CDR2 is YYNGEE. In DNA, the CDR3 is TGTGCCAGCAGCGTGGGGACTAGCGGGGAAAACACAGATACGCAGTATTTT. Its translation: CASSVGTSGENTDTQYF.

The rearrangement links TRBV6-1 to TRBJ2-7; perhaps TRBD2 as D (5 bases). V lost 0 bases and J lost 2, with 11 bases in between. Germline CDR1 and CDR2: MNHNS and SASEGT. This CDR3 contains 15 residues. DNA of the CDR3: TGTGCCAGCAGTGAAGCGGGGATGGGAGCCTACGAGCAGTACTTC. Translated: CASSEAGMGAYEQYF.

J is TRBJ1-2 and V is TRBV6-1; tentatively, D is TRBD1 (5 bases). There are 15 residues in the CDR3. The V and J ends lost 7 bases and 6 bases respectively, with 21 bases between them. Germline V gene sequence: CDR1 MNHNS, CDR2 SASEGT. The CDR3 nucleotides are TGTGCCAGCACCCGGGGGGGTATCGAACTGGATGGCTACACCTTC. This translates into CASTRGGIELDGYTF.

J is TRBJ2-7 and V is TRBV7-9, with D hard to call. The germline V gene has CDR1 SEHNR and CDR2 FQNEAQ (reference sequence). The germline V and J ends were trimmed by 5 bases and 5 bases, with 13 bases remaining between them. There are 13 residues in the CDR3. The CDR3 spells CASSRSFRHEQYF. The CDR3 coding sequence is TGTGCCAGCAGCCGCTCATTTAGGCACGAGCAGTACTTC.

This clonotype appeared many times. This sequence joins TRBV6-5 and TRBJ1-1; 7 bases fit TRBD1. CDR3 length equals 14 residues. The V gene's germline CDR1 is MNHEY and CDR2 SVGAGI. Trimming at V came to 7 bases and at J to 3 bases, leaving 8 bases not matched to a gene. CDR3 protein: CASTDRALDTEAFF. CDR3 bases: TGTGCCAGCACCGACAGGGCTCTGGACACTGAAGCTTTCTTT.

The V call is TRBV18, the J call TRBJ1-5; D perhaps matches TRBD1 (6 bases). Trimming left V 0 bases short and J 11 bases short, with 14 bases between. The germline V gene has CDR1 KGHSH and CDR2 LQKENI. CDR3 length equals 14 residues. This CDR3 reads CASSPPGGQDSQHF. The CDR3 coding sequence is TGTGCCAGCTCACCACCAGGGGGTCAGGATTCCCAGCATTTT.

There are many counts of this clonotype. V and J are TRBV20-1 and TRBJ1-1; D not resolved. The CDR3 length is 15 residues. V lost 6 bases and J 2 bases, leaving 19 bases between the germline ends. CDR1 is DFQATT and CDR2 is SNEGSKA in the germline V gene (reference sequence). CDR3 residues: CSAIWGSRPNTEAFF. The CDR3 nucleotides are TGCAGTGCCATATGGGGTTCGAGACCCAACACTGAAGCTTTCTTT.

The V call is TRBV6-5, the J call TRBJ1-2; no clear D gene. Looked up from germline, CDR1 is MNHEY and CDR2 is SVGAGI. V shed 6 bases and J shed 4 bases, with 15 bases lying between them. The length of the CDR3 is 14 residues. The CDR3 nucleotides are TGTGCCAGCAGAGAAATCGTCTACCCCTATGGCTACACCTTC. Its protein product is CASREIVYPYGYTF.

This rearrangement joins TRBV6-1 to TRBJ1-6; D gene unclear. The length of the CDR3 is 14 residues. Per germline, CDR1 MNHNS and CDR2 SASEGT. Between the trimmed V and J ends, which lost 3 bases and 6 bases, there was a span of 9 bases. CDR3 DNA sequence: TGTGCCAGCAGTGATCGGCGGTTTAATTCACCCCTCCACTTT. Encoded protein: CASSDRRFNSPLHF.